These 11 T cell receptor beta chains were all obtained from the same sample, sequenced in a study of blood T cell repertoires in COVID-19. The data were produced by immunoSEQ multiplex PCR, yet TCRdb's version contains in-frame clones alone and is incomplete. The data contain hundreds of thousands of clones, around nine tenths of them singletons. The sequenced sample consisted of peripheral blood. The source of these receptors is a man older than 75 with acute or convalescent COVID-19.

The chain employs TRBV20-1 and TRBJ2-1, with TRBD1 as a possible D gene (5 bases). The germline V gene encodes CDR1 DFQATT and CDR2 SNEGSKA (reference sequence). Trimming took 3 bases from V and 0 from J, leaving 12 bases between them. This CDR3 spans 15 amino acids. The DNA of the CDR3 is TGCAGTGCTAGTCCGGCTAGGGGCTCCTACAATGAGCAGTTCTTC. Its protein product is CSASPARGSYNEQFF.

V and J are TRBV27 and TRBJ2-2, with 8 bases that match TRBD2. The V and J ends lost 4 bases and 8 bases, in that order; junction bases with no gene match: 6. The germline gives CDR1 MNHEY, CDR2 SMNVEV (reference sequence). The CDR3 totals 14 residues. CDR3 region: CASSSGLVRGELFF. The CDR3 DNA reads as TGTGCCAGCAGTTCGGGACTAGTAAGGGGGGAGCTGTTTTTT.

V and J are TRBV27 and TRBJ2-7, with D possibly being TRBD1 (6 bases). CDR1 is MNHEY, CDR2 SMNVEV, per germline (reference sequence). Trimming took 5 bases from V and 0 from J, leaving 14 bases between them. CDR3 size: 15 residues. The CDR3 loop is CASSGQPLTSYEQYF. DNA of the CDR3: TGTGCCAGCAGTGGACAGCCACTGACCTCCTACGAGCAGTACTTC.

The chain employs TRBV14 and TRBJ2-7; 9 nucleotides match TRBD2. This CDR3 region has 15 residues. Germline CDR1 and CDR2: SGHDN and FVKESK. V dropped 2 bases and J dropped 2; count of bases not matched to a gene: 4. The CDR3 spells CASSQLAGSPYEQYF. The CDR3 DNA sequence: TGTGCCAGCAGCCAACTAGCGGGATCTCCCTACGAGCAGTACTTC.

The V and J genes are TRBV9 and TRBJ2-7, with 8 nucleotides matching TRBD2. This CDR3 spans 15 amino acids. J was trimmed by 2 bases and V by 0 bases; bases with no gene match: 4. The germline V gene has CDR1 SGDLS and CDR2 YYNGEE. The CDR3 spells CASSVVELAAYEQYF. The CDR3 DNA sequence: TGTGCCAGCAGCGTAGTTGAACTAGCGGCCTACGAGCAGTACTTC.

This rearrangement joins TRBV19 to TRBJ1-5; D is undetermined. The CDR3 contains 12 residues. The germline CDR1 and CDR2 sequences are LNHDA and SQIVND (reference sequence). The germline V and J ends were trimmed by 9 bases and 1 base, with 7 bases remaining between them. This chain's CDR3 is CASQWSNQPQHF. CDR3 nucleotides: TGTGCCAGCCAGTGGAGCAATCAGCCCCAGCATTTT.

The V call is TRBV3-1 (or the pseudogene TRBV3-2), the J call TRBJ2-7; 8 bases match TRBD2. The germline V gene encodes CDR1 LGHDT and CDR2 YNNKEL (reference sequence). With V trimmed by 5 bases and J by 1 base, 13 bases remained unmatched. The CDR3 covers 17 residues. The CDR3 loop is CASSNLGLAGQSYEQYF. Here the CDR3 DNA reads TGTGCCAGCAGCAATTTGGGGCTAGCGGGCCAATCCTACGAGCAGTACTTC.

This chain joins TRBV5-1 and TRBJ2-2; no reliable D call. V gave up 0 bases and J gave up 1 base, with 10 bases separating them. Germline CDR1 SGHRS, CDR2 YFSETQ. This CDR3 comprises 16 residues. The DNA for the CDR3 is TGCGCCAGCAGCTTGGTGGCAGATTGGAACACCGGGGAGCTGTTTTTT. This encodes CASSLVADWNTGELFF.

This chain connects TRBV9 to TRBJ2-6; D not resolved. This CDR3 region has 15 residues. Germline values: CDR1 SGDLS, CDR2 YYNGEE. The ends were cut back, 4 bases at V and 0 bases at J, with 8 bases in the middle. The CDR3 loop reads CASSLSHSGANVLTF. As DNA, the CDR3 is TGTGCCAGCAGCCTATCTCACTCTGGGGCCAACGTCCTGACTTTC.

This clone occurred a few times. The chain is built from TRBV5-4 and TRBJ1-3; TRBD1 matches 8 bases. CDR1 SGHNT and CDR2 YYREEE come from the germline V gene (reference sequence). The length of the CDR3 is 16 residues. The ends lost 0 bases at V and 2 bases at J; junction bases unmatched: 4. CDR3 region: CASSLAETGAGNTIYF. The CDR3 DNA reads TGTGCCAGCAGCTTGGCCGAGACAGGGGCTGGAAACACCATATATTTT.

The chain recombines TRBV12-3 or TRBV12-4 with TRBJ1-5; D remains unclear. V lost 1 base to trimming and J lost 9 bases, with 4 bases between them. The CDR3 runs 11 residues. The CDR3 is CASSLVGPQHF. CDR3 nucleotide sequence: TGTGCCAGCAGTTTAGTCGGGCCCCAGCATTTT.